This TCR beta chain was obtained from a study of T cells expressing NK-cell markers. Whole-study context: Sequenced donors, eight in total, included seven who were HCMV-seropositive and one who was seronegative. Study-wide findings and caveats: For several donors, the dominant NKG2C+ clonotypes made up about 1.0-8% of their CD8+ T cells.

TCRdb reprocessed the 5' RACE reads and reports one entry per CDR3 protein, with no DNA. The table lists over 150,000 distinct CDR3 sequences. Turning to this clonotype: Its antigen remains unidentified.

The clonotype comes from a woman aged 45-59 years in good health. The sequenced material came from blood T cells: a sorted CD56 or NKG2C T cell subset, CD4+ or CD8+ T cells, or bulk PBMC T cells (not recorded which).

CDR3 sequence: CSARLGASYEQYF. The chain carries TRBV20-1 and TRBJ2-7. CDR3 length equals 13 residues. The V gene's germline CDR1 is DFQATT and CDR2 SNEGSKA (reference sequence).